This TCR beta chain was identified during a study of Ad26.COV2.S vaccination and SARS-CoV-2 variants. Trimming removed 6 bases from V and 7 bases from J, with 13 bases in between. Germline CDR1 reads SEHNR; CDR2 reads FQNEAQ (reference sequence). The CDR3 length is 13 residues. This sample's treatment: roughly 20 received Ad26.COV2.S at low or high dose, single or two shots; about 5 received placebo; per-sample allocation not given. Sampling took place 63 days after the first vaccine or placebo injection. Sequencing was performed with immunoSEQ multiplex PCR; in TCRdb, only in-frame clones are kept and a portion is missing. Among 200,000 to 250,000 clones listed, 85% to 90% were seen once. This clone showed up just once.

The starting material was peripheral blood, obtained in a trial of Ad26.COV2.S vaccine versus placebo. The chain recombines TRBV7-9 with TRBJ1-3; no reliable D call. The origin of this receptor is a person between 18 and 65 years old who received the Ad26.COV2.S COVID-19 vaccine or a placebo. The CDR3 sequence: CASRRALENTIYF. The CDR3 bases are TGTGCCAGCAGACGAGCCCTGGAGAACACCATATATTTT.